The 20 T cell receptor beta chains presented below share a single source sample, sequenced in a study of identical twins. TCRdb re-derived calls from the 5' RACE reads in MiXCR, one entry per CDR3 protein. The table includes about 470,000 distinct CDR3 sequences, approximately 24% detected once. Separately, the same data were catalogued under a study of T cells expressing NK-cell markers.

The sequenced sample consisted of CD4+ T cells sorted from blood. All receptors come from a woman between 18 and 29 years old in good health.

The gene calls are TRBV9 and TRBJ2-2; TRBD1 or TRBD2 may be the D gene (5 bases each). The CDR3 totals 15 residues. V lost 0 bases and J lost 4, with 10 bases in between. The germline gives CDR1 SGDLS, CDR2 YYNGEE. This CDR3 reads CASSVGAGSTGELFF. For the CDR3, the DNA is TGTGCCAGCAGCGTAGGGGCAGGGAGCACCGGGGAGCTGTTTTTT.

The chain couples TRBV24-1 to TRBJ2-3; D unresolved. Trimming removed 6 bases from V and 0 bases from J, with 12 bases in between. Germline V CDR1 and CDR2: KGHDR, SFDVKD. There are 15 residues in the CDR3. CDR3 sequence reads: CATSTVRDSTDTQYF. For the CDR3, the DNA is TGTGCCACCAGTACAGTCCGAGACAGCACAGATACGCAGTATTTT.

This chain connects TRBV28 to TRBJ2-7; the D gene is possibly TRBD1 (6 bases). CDR3 length equals 12 residues. Germline loops: CDR1 MDHEN, CDR2 SYDVKM. The germline V and J ends were trimmed by 5 bases and 9 bases, with 14 bases remaining between them. The CDR3 region has the DNA TGTGCCAGCAGTGTGAGACAGGCCGGGCAGTACTTC. Protein sequence: CASSVRQAGQYF.

V is TRBV11-2 and J is TRBJ2-3; TRBD2 agrees at 7 bases. The V and J ends lost 2 bases and 2 bases, in that order; junction bases with no gene match: 4. Germline values: CDR1 SGHAT, CDR2 FQNNGV. This CDR3 has 15 amino acids. CDR3 DNA: TGTGCCAGCAGCTTACGGGGGGACCCCACAGATACGCAGTATTTT. This encodes CASSLRGDPTDTQYF.

The chain is built from TRBV4-2 and TRBJ2-3; 7 bases line up with TRBD2. V gave up 0 bases and J gave up 5 bases; unmatched junction bases: 5. This CDR3 is built from 15 residues. Germline V gene lookup returns CDR1 LGHNA and CDR2 YNFKEQ. The CDR3 is CASSQDFWEGDTQYF. The CDR3 DNA reads as TGTGCCAGCAGCCAAGATTTCTGGGAGGGAGATACGCAGTATTTT.

This clonotype was found a few times. The gene calls are TRBV4-3 and TRBJ2-7, with D possibly matching TRBD2 (6 bases). The CDR3 covers 16 residues. Deletions cut 3 bases from V and 2 bases from J, with 17 bases between. CDR1 and CDR2 (germline): LGHNA, YSLEER. This CDR3 is CASSHFTAEGPYEQYF. The CDR3 DNA sequence: TGCGCCAGCAGCCACTTTACCGCGGAGGGGCCCTACGAGCAGTACTTC.

CDR3 amino acids: CASSGLLIAGSYNEQFF. The CDR3 region has the DNA TGCGCCAGCAGTGGCCTTCTGATAGCGGGCTCCTACAATGAGCAGTTCTTC. The chain has TRBV10-1 and TRBJ2-1; 7 positions agree with TRBD2. CDR1 and CDR2 from the germline V gene are WNHNN and SYGVQD (reference sequence). The CDR3 is 17 residues long. Trimming took 4 bases from V and 0 from J; bases not matched to a gene: 9.

The chain recombines TRBV4-2 with TRBJ2-1, with D maybe TRBD1 (6 bases). CDR1 is LGHNA and CDR2 is YNFKEQ in the germline V gene. CDR3 size: 16 residues. V lost 1 base and J 5 bases, leaving 15 bases between the germline ends. The CDR3 sequence: CASSQVGGPRDNEQFF. The CDR3 DNA sequence: TGTGCCAGCAGCCAAGTAGGGGGTCCGAGGGACAATGAGCAGTTCTTC.

The V call is TRBV5-6, the J call TRBJ2-1, with 11 bases identical to TRBD2. CDR1 and CDR2 from the germline V gene are SGHDT and YYEEEE. Trimming cost V 4 bases and J 1 base; bases outside gene matches: 7. The CDR3 covers 17 residues. The CDR3 DNA reads TGTGCCAGCAGCAGTCCGGGACTAGCGGAATCCTACAATGAGCAGTTCTTC. Protein product: CASSSPGLAESYNEQFF.

V gene TRBV3-1 combines with J gene TRBJ2-7; TRBD2 aligns across 7 bases. CDR1 and CDR2 (germline): LGHDT, YNNKEL (reference sequence). After removal of 3 bases from V and 4 bases from J, the junction contained 3 bases not matched to a gene. The length of the CDR3 is 13 residues. The CDR3 DNA follows: TGTGCCAGCAGCCATGCCGGGGGGTACGAGCAGTACTTC. Translation: CASSHAGGYEQYF.

This CDR3 reads CSADDWLGQLTDTQYF. The CDR3 region has the DNA TGCAGTGCTGACGATTGGCTGGGACAGTTAACAGATACGCAGTATTTT. V usage is TRBV20-1 and J usage is TRBJ2-3; TRBD1 aligns across 7 bases. Germline CDR1 is DFQATT and CDR2 is SNEGSKA (reference sequence). V gave up 5 bases and J gave up 3 bases; unmatched junction bases: 14. The CDR3 consists of 16 residues.

This chain uses TRBV13 with TRBJ2-3; TRBD2 matches 10 bases. The CDR3 is 16 residues long. The J segment lost 3 bases and the V segment lost 1 base, leaving 4 bases of the junction unmatched. Germline V CDR1 and CDR2: PRHDT, FYEKMQ (reference sequence). CDR3 nucleotide sequence: TGTGCCAGCAGCTTAGAGGCTAGCGGGGGAACAGATACGCAGTATTTT. This encodes CASSLEASGGTDTQYF.

The CDR3 nucleotides read TGTGCCAGCAGCCAACTAGCGGGGGGCCCCAATGAGCAGTTCTTC. Its protein is CASSQLAGGPNEQFF. The rearrangement joins TRBV3-1 to TRBJ2-1; TRBD2 matches at 11 bases. V lost 2 bases and J lost 6; bases outside the gene matches: 3. The length of the CDR3 is 15 residues. Germline assignment: CDR1 LGHDT and CDR2 YNNKEL (reference sequence).

DNA of the CDR3: TGTGCCAGCAGCCCCGTGGGTGGGCTAGCGAACAATGAGCAGTTCTTC. Protein sequence: CASSPVGGLANNEQFF. V usage is TRBV7-3 and J usage is TRBJ2-1, with D perhaps matching TRBD2 (6 bases). Germline CDR1 is SGHTA and CDR2 is FQGTGA. V was shortened by 5 bases and J by 5 bases, with 19 bases between the two germline ends. The CDR3 runs to 16 residues.

The CDR3 is CASSYRSGEQPQHF. CDR3 coding DNA: TGTGCCAGCAGTTACCGGTCTGGTGAGCAGCCCCAGCATTTT. The chain links TRBV6-5 to TRBJ1-5; no clear D. The ends were cut back, 2 bases at V and 7 bases at J, with 12 bases in the middle. The CDR3 is 14 amino acids. CDR1 is MNHEY and CDR2 is SVGAGI in the germline V gene.

This clonotype was observed many times. The chain is built from TRBV20-1 and TRBJ2-7; unclear D gene. V lost 6 bases and J lost 3, with 21 bases in between. The CDR3 has 15 residues. The germline V gene encodes CDR1 DFQATT and CDR2 SNEGSKA (reference sequence). CDR3 nucleotides: TGCAGTGCCAGGTCTTCCGGCGGTTATAGCTACGAGCAGTACTTC. Its protein product is CSARSSGGYSYEQYF.

The CDR3 region is CASSYTQGPKGTGELFF. CDR3 DNA sequence: TGTGCCAGCAGTTACACCCAGGGCCCCAAGGGGACCGGGGAGCTGTTTTTT. The chain has TRBV6-5 and TRBJ2-2, with a weak D call TRBD1 (5 bases). Trimming pared 2 bases from V and 5 bases from J, leaving 18 bases between. The germline CDR1 and CDR2 sequences are MNHEY and SVGAGI. This CDR3 region has 17 residues.

In this sample, this clonotype turned up a few times. The V call is TRBV12-3 or TRBV12-4, the J call TRBJ2-3; 9 bases are shared with TRBD1. There are 15 residues in the CDR3. The J segment lost 3 bases and the V segment lost 5 bases, leaving 6 bases of the junction unmatched. CDR3 residues: CASSHGQGRTDTQYF. CDR3 in DNA: TGTGCCAGCAGTCACGGACAGGGGAGAACAGATACGCAGTATTTT.

J is TRBJ2-5 and V is TRBV6-1; the match to TRBD2 covers 7 bases. V lost 8 bases, J lost 4 bases, and 4 bases stayed unmatched. Germline values: CDR1 MNHNS, CDR2 SASEGT. The CDR3 contains 12 residues. CDR3 amino acids: CASDRGGETQYF. The CDR3 bases are TGTGCCAGCGACCGCGGGGGAGAGACCCAGTACTTC.

This clonotype was detected only a few times. V usage is TRBV5-1 and J usage is TRBJ1-4; D perhaps matches TRBD1 (6 bases). CDR1 and CDR2 (germline): SGHRS, YFSETQ. Deletions cut 3 bases from V and 3 bases from J, with 18 bases between. The CDR3 is made up of 17 amino acids. The CDR3 DNA follows: TGCGCCAGCAGCTCTACTTATGGGGGCCCCTCTAATGAAAAACTGTTTTTT. Amino acids: CASSSTYGGPSNEKLFF.